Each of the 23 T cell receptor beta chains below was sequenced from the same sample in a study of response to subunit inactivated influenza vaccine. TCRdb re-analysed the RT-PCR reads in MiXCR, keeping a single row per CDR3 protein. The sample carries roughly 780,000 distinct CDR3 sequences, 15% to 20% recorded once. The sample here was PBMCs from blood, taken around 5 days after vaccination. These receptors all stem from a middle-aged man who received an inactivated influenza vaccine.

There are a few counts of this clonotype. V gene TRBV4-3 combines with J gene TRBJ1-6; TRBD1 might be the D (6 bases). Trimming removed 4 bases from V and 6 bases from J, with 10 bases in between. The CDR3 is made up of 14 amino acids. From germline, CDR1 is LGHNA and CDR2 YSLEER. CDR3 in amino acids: CASSRGTSNSPLHF. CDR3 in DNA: TGCGCCAGCAGCCGTGGGACATCTAATTCACCCCTCCACTTT.

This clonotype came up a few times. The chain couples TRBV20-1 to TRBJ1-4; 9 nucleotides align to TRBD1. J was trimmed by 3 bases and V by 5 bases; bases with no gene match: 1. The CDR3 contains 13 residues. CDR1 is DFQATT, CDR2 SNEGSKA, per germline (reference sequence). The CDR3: CSARQGANEKLFF. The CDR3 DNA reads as TGCAGTGCTCGACAGGGGGCTAATGAAAAACTGTTTTTT.

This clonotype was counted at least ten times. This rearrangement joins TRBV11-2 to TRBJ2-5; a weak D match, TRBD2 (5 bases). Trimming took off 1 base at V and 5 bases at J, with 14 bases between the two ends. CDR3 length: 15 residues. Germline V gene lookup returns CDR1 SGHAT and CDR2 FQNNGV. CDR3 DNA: TGTGCCAGCAGCTTAGGTTTTGGCGGGTCGGAGACCCAGTACTTC. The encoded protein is CASSLGFGGSETQYF.

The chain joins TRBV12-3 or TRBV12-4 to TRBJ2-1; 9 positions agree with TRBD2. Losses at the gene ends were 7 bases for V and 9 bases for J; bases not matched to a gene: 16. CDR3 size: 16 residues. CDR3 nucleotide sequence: TGTGCCAGCACACCCCGCCGGCGGGGGGGTAGGGCTGAGCAGTTCTTC. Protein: CASTPRRRGGRAEQFF.

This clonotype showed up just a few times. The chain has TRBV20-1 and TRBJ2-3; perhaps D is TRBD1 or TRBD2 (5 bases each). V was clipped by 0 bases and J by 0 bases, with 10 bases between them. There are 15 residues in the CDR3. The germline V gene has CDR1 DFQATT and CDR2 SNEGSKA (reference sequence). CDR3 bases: TGCAGTGCTAGAGATCGGGACGGTAGCACAGATACGCAGTATTTT. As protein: CSARDRDGSTDTQYF.

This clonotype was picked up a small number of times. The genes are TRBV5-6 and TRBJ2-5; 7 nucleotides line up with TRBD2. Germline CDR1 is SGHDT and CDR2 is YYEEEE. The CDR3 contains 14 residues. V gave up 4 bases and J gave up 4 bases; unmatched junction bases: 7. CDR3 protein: CASSKGTTGETQYF. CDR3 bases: TGTGCCAGCAGCAAGGGGACTACGGGAGAGACCCAGTACTTC.

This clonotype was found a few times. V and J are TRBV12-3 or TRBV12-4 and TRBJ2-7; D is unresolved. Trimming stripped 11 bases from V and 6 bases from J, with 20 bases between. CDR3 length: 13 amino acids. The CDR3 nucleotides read TGTGCCGTCAGCCTCCTTTTTTACAGCGAGCAGTACTTC. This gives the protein CAVSLLFYSEQYF.

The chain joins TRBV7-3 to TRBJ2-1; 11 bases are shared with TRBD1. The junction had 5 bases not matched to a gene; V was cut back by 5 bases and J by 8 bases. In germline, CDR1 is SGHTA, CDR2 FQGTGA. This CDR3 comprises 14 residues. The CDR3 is CASSTGTGGHEQFF. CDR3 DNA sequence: TGTGCCAGCAGCACCGGGACAGGGGGGCATGAGCAGTTCTTC.

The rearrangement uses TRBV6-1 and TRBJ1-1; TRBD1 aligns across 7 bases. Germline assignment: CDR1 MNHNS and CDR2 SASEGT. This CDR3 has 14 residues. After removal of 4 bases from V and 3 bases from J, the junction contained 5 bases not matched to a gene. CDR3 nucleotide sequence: TGTGCCAGCAGTGTCGGCAGGGGGGACACTGAAGCTTTCTTT. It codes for CASSVGRGDTEAFF.

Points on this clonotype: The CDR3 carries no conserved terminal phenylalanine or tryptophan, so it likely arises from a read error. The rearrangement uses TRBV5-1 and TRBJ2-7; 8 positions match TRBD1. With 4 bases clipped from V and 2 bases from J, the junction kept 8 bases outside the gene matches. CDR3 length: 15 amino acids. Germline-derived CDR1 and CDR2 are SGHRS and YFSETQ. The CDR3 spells CASSAGQGHTYEQYS. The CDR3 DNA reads TGCGCCAGCAGCGCCGGACAGGGCCATACCTACGAGCAGTACTCC.

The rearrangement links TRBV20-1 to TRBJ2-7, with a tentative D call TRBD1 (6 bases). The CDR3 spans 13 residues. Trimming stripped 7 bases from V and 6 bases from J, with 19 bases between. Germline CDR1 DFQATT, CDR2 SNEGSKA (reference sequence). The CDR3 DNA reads TGCAGTGGTAAAACAGGGCAGGGCGCCGAGCAGTACTTC. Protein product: CSGKTGQGAEQYF.

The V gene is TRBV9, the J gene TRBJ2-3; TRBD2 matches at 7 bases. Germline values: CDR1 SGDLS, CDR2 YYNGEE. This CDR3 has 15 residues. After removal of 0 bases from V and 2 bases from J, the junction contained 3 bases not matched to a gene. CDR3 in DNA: TGTGCCAGCAGCGTAGGGGGAGGGACCACAGATACGCAGTATTTT. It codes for CASSVGGGTTDTQYF.

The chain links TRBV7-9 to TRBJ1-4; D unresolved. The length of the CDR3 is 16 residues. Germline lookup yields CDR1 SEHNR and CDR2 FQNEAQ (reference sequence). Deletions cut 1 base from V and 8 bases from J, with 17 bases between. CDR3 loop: CASSLVPAGLGEKLFF. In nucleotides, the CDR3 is TGTGCCAGCAGCTTAGTCCCTGCTGGCCTCGGGGAAAAACTGTTTTTT.

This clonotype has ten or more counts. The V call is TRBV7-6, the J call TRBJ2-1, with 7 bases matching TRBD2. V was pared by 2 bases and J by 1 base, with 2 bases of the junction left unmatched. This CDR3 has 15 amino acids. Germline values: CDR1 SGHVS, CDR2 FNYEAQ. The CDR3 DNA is TGTGCCAGCAGCTTACTAGCGGTTTCCTACAATGAGCAGTTCTTC. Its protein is CASSLLAVSYNEQFF.

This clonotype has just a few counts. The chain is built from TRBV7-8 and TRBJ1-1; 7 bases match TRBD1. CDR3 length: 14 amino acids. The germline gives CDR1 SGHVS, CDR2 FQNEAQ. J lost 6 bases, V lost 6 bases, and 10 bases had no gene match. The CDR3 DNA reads TGTGCCAGCAGGACTAGGAAACAGGGGCCTGAAGCTTTCTTT. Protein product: CASRTRKQGPEAFF. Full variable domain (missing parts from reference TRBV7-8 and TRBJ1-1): GAGVSQSPRYKVAKRGQDVALRCDPISGHVSLFWYQQALGQGPEFLTYFQNEAQLDKSGLPSDRFFAERPEGSVSTLKIQRTQQEDSAVYLCASRTRKQGPEAFFGQGTRLTVV.

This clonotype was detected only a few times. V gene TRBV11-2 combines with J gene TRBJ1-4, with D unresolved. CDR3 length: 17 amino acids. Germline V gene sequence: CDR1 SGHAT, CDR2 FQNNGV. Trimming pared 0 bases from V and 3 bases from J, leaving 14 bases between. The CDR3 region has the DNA TGTGCCAGCAGCTTAGACCCTCCATATGGGGCTAATGAAAAACTGTTTTTT. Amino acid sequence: CASSLDPPYGANEKLFF.

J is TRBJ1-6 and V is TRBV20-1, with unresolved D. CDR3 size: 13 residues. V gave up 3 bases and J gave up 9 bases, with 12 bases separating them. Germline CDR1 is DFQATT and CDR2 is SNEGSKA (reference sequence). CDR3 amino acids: CSASREGRSPLHF. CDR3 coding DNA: TGCAGTGCTAGTAGGGAGGGTCGTTCACCCCTCCACTTT.

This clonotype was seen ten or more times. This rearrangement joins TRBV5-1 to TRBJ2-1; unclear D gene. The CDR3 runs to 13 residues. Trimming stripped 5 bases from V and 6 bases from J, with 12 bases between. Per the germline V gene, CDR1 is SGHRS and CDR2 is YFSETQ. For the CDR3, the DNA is TGCGCCAGCAGAATTGGGCAACGCAATGAGCAGTTCTTC. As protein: CASRIGQRNEQFF.

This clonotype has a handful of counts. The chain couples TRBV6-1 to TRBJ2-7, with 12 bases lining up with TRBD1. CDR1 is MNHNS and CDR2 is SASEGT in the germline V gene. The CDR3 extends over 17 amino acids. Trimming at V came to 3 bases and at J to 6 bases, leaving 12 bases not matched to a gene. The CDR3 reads CASSDQGPGQGAPEQYF. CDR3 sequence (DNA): TGTGCCAGCAGTGACCAAGGCCCGGGACAGGGGGCCCCCGAGCAGTACTTC.

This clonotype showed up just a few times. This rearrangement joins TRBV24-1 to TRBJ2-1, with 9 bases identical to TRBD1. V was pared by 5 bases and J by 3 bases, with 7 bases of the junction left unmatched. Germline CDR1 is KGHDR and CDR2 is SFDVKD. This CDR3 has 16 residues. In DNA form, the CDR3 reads TGTGCCACCAGTGCCCTTGACAGGGGGAGCTACAATGAGCAGTTCTTC. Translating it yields CATSALDRGSYNEQFF.

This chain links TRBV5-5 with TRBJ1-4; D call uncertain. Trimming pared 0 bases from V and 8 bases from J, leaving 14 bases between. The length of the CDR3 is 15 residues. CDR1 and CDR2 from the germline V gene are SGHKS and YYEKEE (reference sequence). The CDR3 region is CASSLVPPSGEKLFF. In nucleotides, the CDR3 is TGTGCCAGCAGCTTGGTGCCACCATCGGGCGAAAAACTGTTTTTT.

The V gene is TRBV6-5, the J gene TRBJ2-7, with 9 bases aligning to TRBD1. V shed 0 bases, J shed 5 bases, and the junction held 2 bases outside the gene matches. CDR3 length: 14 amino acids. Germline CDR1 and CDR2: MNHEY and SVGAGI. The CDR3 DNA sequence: TGTGCCAGCAGTTACTCGGACAGGGGCAACGAGCAGTACTTC. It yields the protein CASSYSDRGNEQYF.

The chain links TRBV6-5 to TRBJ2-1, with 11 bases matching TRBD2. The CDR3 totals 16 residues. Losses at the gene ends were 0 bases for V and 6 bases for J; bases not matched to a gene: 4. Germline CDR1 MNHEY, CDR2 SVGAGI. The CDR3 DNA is TGTGCCAGCAGTTACTCGGGTCTAGCGGGAGGCAATGAGCAGTTCTTC. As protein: CASSYSGLAGGNEQFF.